This T cell receptor beta chain originates from a study of beta chain features in type 1 diabetes (dated by TCRdb to 2016 to 2019). Background on the whole study: Mean age, gender distribution, total cell number and subset yield did not differ between patients and healthy donors. A total of approximately 99,000,000 sorted cells were examined across all samples, and RNA yield correlated strongly with the number of cells per subset. In the study, TCRB repertoires of sorted circulating CD4+ T cell subsets from recently diagnosed type 1 diabetes patients were compared with those of matched healthy donors. Naive and central memory subsets were obtained from all 30 or so donors, but regulatory and stem cell-like memory subsets were isolated from only 8 patients and 8 healthy donors.

From each donor, a single peripheral blood sample of approximately 110 mL on average was drawn into heparinised tubes. A BD FACSAria II and a panel including CD45RO, CCR7, CD25, CD127, CD95 and CD27 were used to sort naive, central memory, regulatory and stem cell-like memory CD4+ T cells. All sorted populations exceeded 95% purity. PBMCs were isolated right away by Lymphoprep density gradient centrifugation and were stained directly, without culture. Samples were stained and sorted in pairs, with one healthy donor and one patient per experiment, so that batch effects were minimized. Comment on this clone: The clone's antigen remains unknown. No base quality values were provided; no much bigger clone lies one nucleotide off.

V and J lose 5 bases and 7 bases, and a span of 12 bases separates them. CDR1 MNHNY and CDR2 SVGAGI were looked up in the germline V gene (reference sequence). There are 12 amino acids in the CDR3, from cysteine to phenylalanine inclusive. Only CDR3 DNA remains: 36 bases, in frame from the first base. Broader findings and caveats from the paper: Type 1 diabetes patients showed a moderate but significant shortening of TCRB CDR3 length in all four CD4+ subsets. Because the HLA sub-analyses included only small numbers of individuals, any influence of HLA type on TCRB rearrangement was left unresolved. Because cDNA rather than genomic DNA was sequenced, highly expressing activated cells could have been over-represented, although no difference in activation and CD3 levels was found between groups. Naive, central memory and regulatory TCRB repertoires appeared more similar among patients than among healthy donors. Shorter templates might have been favored by PCR, but patient and control samples were amplified and corrected together, so both groups would have been affected equally by any skew. At VDJ recombination sites, patients with type 1 diabetes made fewer insertions and deleted more nucleotides, a pattern implying thymic rearrangement abnormalities.

The entire isolated RNA was reverse transcribed using the High Capacity cDNA Reverse Transcription Kit, and thus expressed TCRB transcripts were sequenced. Naive, central memory and regulatory T cell samples underwent deep immunoSEQ sequencing, averaging around 4 million total reads per sample. Sorted cells were lysed in RLT buffer and RNA was extracted with DNase-treated RNeasy Micro or Mini kits, depending on cell number. Each cell subset was processed separately to prevent cross-contamination, with patient and healthy donor samples processed together. TCRB sequences were amplified from cDNA with the immunoSEQ multiplex PCR, producing 87-bp fragments spanning the CDR3 region. Sequencing of the amplicons was done on the Illumina HiSeq platform. Per the authors' processing: Synthetic template baselines were used to correct PCR bias computationally, reads within Hamming distance 2 were collapsed, and singletons that could not be merged were discarded. By aligning reads against IMGT, V, D and J genes, CDR3 length, and insertions or deletions at six rearrangement sites were assigned. Within each subset, clonotype counts were normalized to sorted cell number, after which true diversity and Gini coefficients were computed with the tcR R package. Repertoire sharing was quantified using the overlap coefficient calculated on TCRB nucleotide sequences. TCRdb took over this immuneACCESS table, retaining in-frame rearrangements with V and J assigned. Such tables are incomplete; in checked studies, under half of the missing clones stem from an unresolved V gene, and the remainder is unexplained. V and J calls and clone size are given by that table; D and trimming were obtained from the DNA. In this sample the table shows about 150,000 clones, roughly 8% of which occur a single time. Jointly, the top ten make up about 0.95% of the sample.

Sequenced sample: central memory CD4+ T cells from blood. The clonotype was recovered from a woman in her 40s with type 1 diabetes. The chain was built from TRBV6-6 and TRBJ2-7, with TRBD2 perhaps the D gene, on 6 matching bases. The CDR3 in this case is CASSQMAGEQYF. At the DNA level, the sequence is TGTGCCAGCAGTCAAATGGCGGGAGAGCAGTACTTC.